One T cell receptor (beta chain) is described in this entry. This entry belongs to a study of blood T cell repertoires in COVID-19. CDR1 and CDR2 from the germline V gene are SGHRS and YFSETQ. The CDR3 consists of 14 residues. The V and J ends lost 3 bases and 4 bases, in that order; junction bases with no gene match: 5. The table came from immunoSEQ multiplex PCR; TCRdb's copy has only in-frame clones and leaves some out. This table has some 260,000 clones, approximately 84% appearing once. Sequenced material: PBMCs or T cells enriched from blood (not recorded which). The TCR comes from a man aged 35-49 years who had recovered from COVID-19. V usage is TRBV5-1 and J usage is TRBJ2-7; 9 positions match TRBD1. CDR3 sequence: CASSSSTGGYEQYF. The CDR3 coding sequence is TGCGCCAGCAGCTCATCGACAGGGGGGTACGAGCAGTACTTC.